What follows describes a single T cell receptor (beta chain). The entry originates in a study of cytomegalovirus exposure and HLA in healthy donors. Primers included in the PCR were 60 Vbeta and 13 Jbeta primers. Here immunoSEQ multiplex PCR was the method, and the copy in TCRdb shows in-frame clones only, minus some. The table includes under 200,000 clones, about 64% detected once. Per germline, CDR1 SGHDN and CDR2 FVKESK. The germline V and J ends were trimmed by 0 bases and 1 base, with 14 bases remaining between them. This CDR3 has 17 amino acids. This TCR was recovered from a middle-aged man in good health and CMV-seronegative. The specimen sequenced was PBMCs. The chain links TRBV14 to TRBJ2-3; weak D call: TRBD2 (6 bases). DNA for the CDR3: TGTGCCAGCAGCCAAGATCTCACTAGCACCCGCACAGATACGCAGTATTTT. It specifies CASSQDLTSTRTDTQYF.